This paragraph reports one T cell receptor (beta chain). What it binds is not known. This table comes from immunoSEQ multiplex PCR, and its TCRdb copy is limited to in-frame clones, with some not included. Of about 38,000 clones listed, roughly nine tenths are singletons. The sample belongs to a study of OX40 agonist ivuxolimab in advanced cancers. Looking at the study overall: It was permissible to have had prior anti-PD-1, anti-PD-L1 or anti-CTLA-4 therapy, and 40% had some. Study findings and constraints: Dosing at 0.1 to 3.0 mg/kg was accompanied by clonal expansion of CD4+ and CD8+ blood T cells by week 6.

The source of this sequence is an adult with an advanced solid tumor such as melanoma, head and neck, liver or kidney cancer. The sequences come from CD4+ or CD8+ T cells sorted from blood, collected in a trial of the OX40 agonist ivuxolimab.

The CDR3 here is CASSLRSTEAFF. In DNA form, the CDR3 reads TGTGCCAGCAGCTTACGGAGCACTGAAGCTTTCTTT. The chain employs TRBV7-8 and TRBJ1-1; D not resolved. The CDR3 covers 12 residues. Germline CDR1 reads SGHVS; CDR2 reads FQNEAQ. V lost 2 bases and J lost 4, with 5 bases in between.